This TCR beta chain was identified during a study of graft-versus-host responses after intestinal transplantation. Overall study context: Recipients were all induced with anti-thymocyte globulin, then given tacrolimus and steroids for 3 to 4 years.

The CDR3 loop spans 15 amino acids. Germline assignment: CDR1 ENHRY and CDR2 SYGVKD. With 3 bases removed from V and 0 bases from J, the gap between germline ends came to 9 bases. TCRdb keeps only in-frame clones here, not all; method: immunoSEQ multiplex PCR. The sample has over 80,000 clones; about 82% are singletons. This clonotype originated in a human patient who received an intestinal transplant, so some T cells may come from the graft donor. The starting material was PBMCs, obtained 255 days after intestinal transplant. The chain uses TRBV10-3 and TRBJ2-1, with D maybe TRBD2 (6 bases). Here the CDR3 reads CAISDVGSSYNEQFF. The CDR3 DNA sequence: TGTGCCATCAGTGACGTCGGGAGCTCCTACAATGAGCAGTTCTTC.